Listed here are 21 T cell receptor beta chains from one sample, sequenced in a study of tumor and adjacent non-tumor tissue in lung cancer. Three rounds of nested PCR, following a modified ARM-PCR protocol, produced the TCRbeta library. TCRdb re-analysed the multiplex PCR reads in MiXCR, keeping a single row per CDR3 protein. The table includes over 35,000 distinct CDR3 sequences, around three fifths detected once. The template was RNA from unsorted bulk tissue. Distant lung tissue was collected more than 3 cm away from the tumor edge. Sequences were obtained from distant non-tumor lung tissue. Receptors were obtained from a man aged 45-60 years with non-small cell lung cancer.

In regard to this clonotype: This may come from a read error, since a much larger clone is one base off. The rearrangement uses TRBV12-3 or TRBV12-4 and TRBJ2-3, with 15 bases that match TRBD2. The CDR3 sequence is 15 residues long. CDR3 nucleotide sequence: TGTGTCAGCAGTCCAAGGACTAGCGGGGGGGCTAGGCAGTATTTT. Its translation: CVSSPRTSGGARQYF.

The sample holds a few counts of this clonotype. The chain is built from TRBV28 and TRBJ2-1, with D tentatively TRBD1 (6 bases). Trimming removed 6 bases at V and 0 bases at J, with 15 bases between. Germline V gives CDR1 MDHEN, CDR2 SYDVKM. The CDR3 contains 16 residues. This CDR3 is CASSPYRASSYNEQFF. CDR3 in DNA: TGTGCCAGCAGCCCGTACAGGGCTAGCTCCTACAATGAGCAGTTCTTC.

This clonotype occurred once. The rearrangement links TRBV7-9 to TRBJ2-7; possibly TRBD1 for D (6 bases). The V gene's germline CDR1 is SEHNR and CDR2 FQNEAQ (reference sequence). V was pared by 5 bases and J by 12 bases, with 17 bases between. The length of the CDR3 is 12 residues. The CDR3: CASSQVVDSPYF. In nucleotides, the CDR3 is TGTGCCAGCAGCCAAGTAGTGGACAGTCCGTACTTC.

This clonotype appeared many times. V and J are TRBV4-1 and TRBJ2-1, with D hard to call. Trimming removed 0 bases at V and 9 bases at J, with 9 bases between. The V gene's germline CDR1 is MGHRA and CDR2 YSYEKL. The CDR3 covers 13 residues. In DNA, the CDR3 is TGCGCCAGCAGCCAAGATCGCCCAGGTGAGCAGTTCTTC. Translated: CASSQDRPGEQFF.

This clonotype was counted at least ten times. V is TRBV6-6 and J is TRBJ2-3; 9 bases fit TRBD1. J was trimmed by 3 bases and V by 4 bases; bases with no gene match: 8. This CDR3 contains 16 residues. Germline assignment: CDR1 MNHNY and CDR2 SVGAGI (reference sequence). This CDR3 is CASSSGQGIGTDTQYF. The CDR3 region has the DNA TGTGCCAGCAGTTCAGGACAGGGGATAGGTACAGATACGCAGTATTTT.

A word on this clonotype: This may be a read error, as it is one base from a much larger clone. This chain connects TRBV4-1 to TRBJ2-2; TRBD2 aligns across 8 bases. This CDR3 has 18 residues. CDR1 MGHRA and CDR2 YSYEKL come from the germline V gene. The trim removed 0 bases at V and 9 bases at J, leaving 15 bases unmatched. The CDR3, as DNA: TGCGCCAGCAGCCAAGATGGAATAGCGGGGCCCGCCGCCAGGGAGCTGTTTTTT. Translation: CASSQDGIAGPAARELFF.

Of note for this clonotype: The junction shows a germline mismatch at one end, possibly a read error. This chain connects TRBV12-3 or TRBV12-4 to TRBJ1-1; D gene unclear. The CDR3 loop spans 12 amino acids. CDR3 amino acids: CANSLDRTEAFF. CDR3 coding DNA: TGTGCCAACAGTTTGGATAGGACTGAAGCTTTCTTT.

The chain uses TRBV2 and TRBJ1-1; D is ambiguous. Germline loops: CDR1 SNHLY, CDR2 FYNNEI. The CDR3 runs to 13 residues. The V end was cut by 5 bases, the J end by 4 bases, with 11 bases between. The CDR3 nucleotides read TGTGCCAGCAGTCTGGCCAAGACCACTGAAGCTTTCTTT. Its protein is CASSLAKTTEAFF.

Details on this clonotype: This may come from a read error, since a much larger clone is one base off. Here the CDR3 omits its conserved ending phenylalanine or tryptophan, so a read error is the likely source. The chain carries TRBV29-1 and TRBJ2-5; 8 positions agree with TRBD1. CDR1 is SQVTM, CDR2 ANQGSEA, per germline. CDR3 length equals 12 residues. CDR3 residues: CGVGRTGETQYI. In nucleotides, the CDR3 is TGCGGCGTTGGAAGGACAGGGGAGACCCAGTACATC.

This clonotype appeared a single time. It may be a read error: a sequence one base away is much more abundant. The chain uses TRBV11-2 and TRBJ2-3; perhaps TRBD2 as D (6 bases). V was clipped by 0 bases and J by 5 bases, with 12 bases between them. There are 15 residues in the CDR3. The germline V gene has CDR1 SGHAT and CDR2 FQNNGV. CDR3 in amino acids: CASSLDIGGIDTQYF. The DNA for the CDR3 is TGTGCCAGCAGCTTAGATATAGGAGGGATAGATACGCAGTATTTT.

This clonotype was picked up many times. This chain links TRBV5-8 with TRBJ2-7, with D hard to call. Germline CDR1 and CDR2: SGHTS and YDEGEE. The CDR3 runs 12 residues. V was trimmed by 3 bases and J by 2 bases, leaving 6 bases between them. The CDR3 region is CASSSEPYEQYF. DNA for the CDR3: TGTGCCAGCAGCTCCGAACCCTACGAGCAGTACTTC.

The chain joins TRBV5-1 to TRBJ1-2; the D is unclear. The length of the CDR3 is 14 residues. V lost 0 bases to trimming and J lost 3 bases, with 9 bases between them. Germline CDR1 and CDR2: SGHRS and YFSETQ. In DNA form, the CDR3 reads TGCGCCAGCAGCTTGGACACTCCTGACTATGGCTACACCTTC. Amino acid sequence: CASSLDTPDYGYTF.

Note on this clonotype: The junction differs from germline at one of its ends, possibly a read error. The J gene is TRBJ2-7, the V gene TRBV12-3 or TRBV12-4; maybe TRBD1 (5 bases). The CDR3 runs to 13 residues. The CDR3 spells CASITETEFRQSF. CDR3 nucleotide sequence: TGTGCCAGCATCACCGAGACAGAATTTCGGCAGTCCTTC.

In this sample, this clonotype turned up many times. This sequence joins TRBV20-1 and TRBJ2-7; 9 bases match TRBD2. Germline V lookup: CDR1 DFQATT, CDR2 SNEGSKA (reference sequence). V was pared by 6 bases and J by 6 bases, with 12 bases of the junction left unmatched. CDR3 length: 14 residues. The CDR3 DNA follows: TGCAGTGCCCCCCTAGCGGGGCCAGGGGCCGAGCAGTACTTC. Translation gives CSAPLAGPGAEQYF.

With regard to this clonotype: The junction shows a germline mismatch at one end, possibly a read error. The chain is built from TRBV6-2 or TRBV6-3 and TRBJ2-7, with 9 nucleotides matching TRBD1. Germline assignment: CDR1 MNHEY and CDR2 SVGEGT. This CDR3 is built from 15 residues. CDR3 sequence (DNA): TGTGCCAGCAGTCACTCGGGACAGGGTTCCCACGAGCAGTACTTC. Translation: CASSHSGQGSHEQYF.

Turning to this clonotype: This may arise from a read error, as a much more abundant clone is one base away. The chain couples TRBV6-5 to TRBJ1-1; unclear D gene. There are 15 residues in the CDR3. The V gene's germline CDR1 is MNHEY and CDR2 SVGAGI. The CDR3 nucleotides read TGTGCCAGCAGTTACTCGGGCAACGCGAACACTGAAGCTTCCTTT. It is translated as CASSYSGNANTEASF.

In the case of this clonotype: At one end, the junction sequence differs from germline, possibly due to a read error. The CDR3 is CANSSYGTDDNEQFF. As DNA, the CDR3 is TGTGCCAACAGTTCGTACGGGACTGATGACAATGAGCAGTTCTTC. J is TRBJ2-1 and V is TRBV28; TRBD2 might be the D (6 bases). Germline V lookup: CDR1 MDHEN, CDR2 SYDVKM. The CDR3 is made up of 15 amino acids.

In nucleotides, the CDR3 is TGTGCCAGCAGCTCGAGCGGGGGGACCTTCTTAGCCAGTGAGCTGTTTTTT. This encodes CASSSSGGTFLASELFF. The chain uses TRBV11-2 and TRBJ2-2, with 9 bases matching TRBD2. The germline V gene encodes CDR1 SGHAT and CDR2 FQNNGV. The trim removed 4 bases at V and 11 bases at J, leaving 17 bases unmatched. This CDR3 has 17 residues. Based on the CDR3 plus reference TRBV11-2 and TRBJ2-2, the full variable domain is EAGVAQSPRYKIIEKRQSVAFWCNPISGHATLYWYQQILGQGPKLLIQFQNNGVVDDSQLPKDRFSAERLKGVDSTLKIQPAKLEDSAVYLCASSSSGGTFLASELFFGEGSRLTVL.

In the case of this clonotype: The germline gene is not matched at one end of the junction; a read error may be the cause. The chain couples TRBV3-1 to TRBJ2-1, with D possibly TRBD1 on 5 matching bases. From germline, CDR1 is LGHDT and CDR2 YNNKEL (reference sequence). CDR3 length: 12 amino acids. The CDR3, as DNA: TGTGACAGCAGCCAAGAAAGGGGTAAGCAGTTCTTC. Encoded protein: CDSSQERGKQFF.

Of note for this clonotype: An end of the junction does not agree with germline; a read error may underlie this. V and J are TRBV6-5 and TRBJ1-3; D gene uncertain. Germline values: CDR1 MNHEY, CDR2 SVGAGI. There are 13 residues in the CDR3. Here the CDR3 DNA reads TGTGCCAGCAGTTACAAGGATGGAAACACTATATATTTT. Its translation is CASSYKDGNTIYF.

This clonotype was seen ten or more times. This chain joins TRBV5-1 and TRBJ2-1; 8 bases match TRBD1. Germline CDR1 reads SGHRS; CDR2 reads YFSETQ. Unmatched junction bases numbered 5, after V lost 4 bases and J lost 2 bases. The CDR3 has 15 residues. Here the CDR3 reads CASSKTGDAYNEQFF. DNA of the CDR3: TGCGCCAGCAGCAAGACAGGGGATGCCTACAATGAGCAGTTCTTC.